These 14 T cell receptor beta chains were sequenced from one sample in a study of blood T cell repertoires in COVID-19. The repertoire was sequenced with immunoSEQ multiplex PCR; TCRdb's copy has only in-frame clones and lacks some. The sample lists approximately 210,000 clones, 92% seen once, with under 1.5% in the top ten. Specimen: peripheral blood. These receptors all come from a young man with acute or convalescent COVID-19.

This clone was seen just once. This chain joins TRBV5-1 and TRBJ2-7; D perhaps matches TRBD2 (5 bases). The CDR3 runs to 15 residues. Looked up from germline, CDR1 is SGHRS and CDR2 is YFSETQ. V gave up 0 bases and J gave up 2 bases, with 12 bases separating them. CDR3 region: CASSLALHGAYEQYF. CDR3 coding DNA: TGCGCCAGCAGCTTGGCCTTACACGGGGCCTACGAGCAGTACTTC.

The chain is built from TRBV9 and TRBJ2-2; maybe TRBD2 (6 bases). V dropped 1 base and J dropped 1 base, with 8 bases sitting between them. CDR1 and CDR2 (germline): SGDLS, YYNGEE. The length of the CDR3 is 15 residues. DNA of the CDR3: TGTGCCAGCAGCGTACTAGCGAGGAACACCGGGGAGCTGTTTTTT. Its translation: CASSVLARNTGELFF.

The genes are TRBV19 and TRBJ1-1; TRBD1 might be the D (5 bases). The CDR3 is 15 residues long. Germline V gene sequence: CDR1 LNHDA, CDR2 SQIVND (reference sequence). The germline V and J ends were trimmed by 7 bases and 2 bases, with 17 bases remaining between them. DNA for the CDR3: TGTGCCAGTAAGAATGGGGCCTTCTCTAACACTGAAGCTTTCTTT. This gives the protein CASKNGAFSNTEAFF.

The gene calls are TRBV27 and TRBJ1-1, with 12 bases fitting TRBD1. The CDR3 has 16 amino acids. Losses at the gene ends were 5 bases for V and 7 bases for J; bases not matched to a gene: 11. Germline V gene data show CDR1 as MNHEY and CDR2 as SMNVEV (reference sequence). CDR3 bases: TGTGCCAGCAGTCGTTATCCGGGACAGGGGGCTGGTGAAGCTTTCTTT. This encodes CASSRYPGQGAGEAFF.

This chain connects TRBV5-1 to TRBJ1-2; D remains ambiguous. V was shortened by 0 bases and J by 1 base, with 7 bases between the two germline ends. CDR1 and CDR2 from the germline V gene are SGHRS and YFSETQ. The CDR3 is 14 amino acids. The CDR3 sequence is CASSLGAGNYGYTF. The CDR3 DNA follows: TGCGCCAGCAGCTTGGGCGCAGGTAACTATGGCTACACCTTC.

V is TRBV11-3 and J is TRBJ2-2, with a possible D match to TRBD1 (5 bases). Germline V CDR1 and CDR2: SGHNT, YENEEA. The V gene lost 5 bases and the J gene lost 2 bases, with 15 bases spanning the gap. This CDR3 comprises 16 residues. The CDR3 sequence is CASSPWGSENTGELFF. The CDR3 region has the DNA TGTGCCAGCAGCCCCTGGGGCAGCGAAAACACCGGGGAGCTGTTTTTT.

The rearrangement uses TRBV9 and TRBJ2-3; 7 nucleotides agree with TRBD2. Germline V lookup: CDR1 SGDLS, CDR2 YYNGEE. The CDR3 consists of 18 residues. V trimming: 4 bases; J trimming: 0 bases; junction bases outside the gene matches: 14. The CDR3 loop is CASSSGLGTNPSTDTQYF. The CDR3 DNA reads TGTGCCAGCAGCTCCGGACTAGGAACGAATCCTAGCACAGATACGCAGTATTTT. The complete variable domain, with remaining parts taken from reference TRBV9 and TRBJ2-3, reads DSGVTQTPKHLITATGQRVTLRCSPRSGDLSVYWYQQSLDQGLQFLIQYYNGEERAKGNILERFSAQQFPDLHSELNLSSLELGDSALYFCASSSGLGTNPSTDTQYFGPGTRLTVL.

The rearrangement uses TRBV6-5 and TRBJ1-4; TRBD1 is a possible D gene (5 bases). V shed 6 bases and J shed 3 bases, with 14 bases lying between them. Germline V gives CDR1 MNHEY, CDR2 SVGAGI. This CDR3 is built from 15 residues. CDR3 nucleotides: TGTGCCAGCAGCGATGGGGGGTCTGCTAATGAAAAACTGTTTTTT. Residues: CASSDGGSANEKLFF.

The V and J genes are TRBV28 and TRBJ2-4; tentatively, D is TRBD2 (5 bases). Trimming removed 10 bases from V and 0 bases from J, with 19 bases in between. Germline CDR1 reads MDHEN; CDR2 reads SYDVKM. This CDR3 is 16 amino acids long. DNA for the CDR3: TGTGCCACCAGCCCCGGGGTGAATAAAGCCAAAAACATTCAGTACTTC. Its translation is CATSPGVNKAKNIQYF.

The chain recombines TRBV28 with TRBJ1-2, with D perhaps TRBD1 (6 bases). Trimming shortened V by 5 bases and J by 2 bases, and 18 bases separated the two germline ends. The germline gives CDR1 MDHEN, CDR2 SYDVKM. CDR3 length: 16 residues. The CDR3 DNA reads as TGTGCCAGCAGTCCACTTGAGCGAAGGGGGAACTATGGCTACACCTTC. Its translation: CASSPLERRGNYGYTF.

This chain uses TRBV5-8 with TRBJ1-3; tentative D call: TRBD1 (5 bases). The germline V gene encodes CDR1 SGHTS and CDR2 YDEGEE. The CDR3 consists of 16 residues. V lost 0 bases to trimming and J lost 0 bases, with 10 bases between them. CDR3 loop: CASSLVDRASGNTIYF. The CDR3, as DNA: TGTGCCAGCAGCTTGGTCGACAGAGCCTCTGGAAACACCATATATTTT. Complete variable domain (other parts from reference TRBV5-8 and TRBJ1-3): EAGVTQSPTHLIKTRGQQATLRCSPISGHTSVYWYQQALGLGLQFLLWYDEGEERNRGNFPPRFSGRQFPNYSSELNVNALELEDSALYLCASSLVDRASGNTIYFGEGSWLTVV.

The chain employs TRBV28 and TRBJ1-6, with 7 bases lining up with TRBD1. The CDR3 loop spans 14 amino acids. The germline V gene encodes CDR1 MDHEN and CDR2 SYDVKM. With 4 bases clipped from V and 7 bases from J, the junction kept 4 bases outside the gene matches. DNA of the CDR3: TGTGCCAGCAGTTGGACAGGAACCAATTCACCCCTCCACTTT. Protein: CASSWTGTNSPLHF.

This clone was recorded once. The rearrangement joins TRBV28 to TRBJ2-7, with 8 bases lining up with TRBD2. Germline lookup yields CDR1 MDHEN and CDR2 SYDVKM. Germline trimming cut 1 base from V and 0 bases from J; bases unmatched to any gene: 8. The length of the CDR3 is 17 residues. CDR3 protein: CASSLSKRGKSSYEQYF. In DNA form, the CDR3 reads TGTGCCAGCAGTTTATCAAAGCGGGGGAAAAGCTCCTACGAGCAGTACTTC.

The rearrangement joins TRBV3-1 (or the pseudogene TRBV3-2) to TRBJ2-3; D gene unclear. Germline CDR1 LGHDT, CDR2 YNNKEL (reference sequence). The ends were cut back, 7 bases at V and 3 bases at J, with 11 bases in the middle. CDR3 size: 13 residues. The CDR3 nucleotides are TGTGCCAGCAACAAAGGCGGTACAGATACGCAGTATTTT. As protein: CASNKGGTDTQYF.